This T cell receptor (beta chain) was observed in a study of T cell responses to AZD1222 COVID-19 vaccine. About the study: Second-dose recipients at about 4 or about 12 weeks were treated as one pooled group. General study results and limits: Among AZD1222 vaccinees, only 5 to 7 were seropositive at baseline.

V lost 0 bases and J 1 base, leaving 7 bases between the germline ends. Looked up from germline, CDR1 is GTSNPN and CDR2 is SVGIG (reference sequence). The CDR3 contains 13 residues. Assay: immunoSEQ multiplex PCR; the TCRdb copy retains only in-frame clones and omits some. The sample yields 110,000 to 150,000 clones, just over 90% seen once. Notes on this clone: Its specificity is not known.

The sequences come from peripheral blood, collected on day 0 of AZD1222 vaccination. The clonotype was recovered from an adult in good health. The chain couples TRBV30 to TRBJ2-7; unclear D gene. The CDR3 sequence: CAWSVPVSYEQYF. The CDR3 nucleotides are TGTGCCTGGAGTGTCCCGGTATCCTACGAGCAGTACTTC.